This T cell receptor (beta chain) emerged from a study of blood T cell repertoires in COVID-19. Overall study context: PBMCs, B-cell-depleted T cells, or T cells provided the cDNA or gDNA that made up the material.

CDR3 length: 14 residues. CDR1 is MNHNS and CDR2 is SASEGT in the germline V gene. V dropped 3 bases and J dropped 2 bases, with 10 bases sitting between them. This table comes from immunoSEQ multiplex PCR, and its TCRdb copy is limited to in-frame clones, with some not included. The sample carries about 380,000 clones, more than 70% recorded once. This sequence originates from a middle-aged man with acute or convalescent COVID-19. Sample: peripheral blood. The chain has TRBV6-1 and TRBJ1-1; maybe TRBD1 (6 bases). CDR3 amino acids: CASSEIRGNTEAFF. The CDR3 nucleotides read TGTGCCAGCAGTGAGATCAGGGGCAACACTGAAGCTTTCTTT.